This record looks at one TCR beta chain sequence and its context. Antigen: not known. The data belong to a study of shared clonotypes between healthy human individuals. General study points: For sorted subsets, rarefaction showed incomplete sequencing despite large depth.

The authors' processing: ImmunoSEQ supplied junction-only sequences lacking quality scores, so filtering was different. Clones were sequenced by immunoSEQ multiplex PCR, and TCRdb holds only the in-frame ones, with some missing. The V and J calls and clone size come from that table; D and trimming were worked out from the DNA. The top ten hold under 0.15% of the sample, which has a few million clones, over 85% seen once. Losses at the gene ends were 1 base for V and 2 bases for J; bases not matched to a gene: 5. There are 16 residues in the CDR3. The germline V gene encodes CDR1 MGHRA and CDR2 YSYEKL. Donors were Caucasian adults residing in Nashville, Tennessee, USA.

The sequencing input was naive CD4+ T cells sorted from blood. The subset: CD45RA+ positively selected. The sequence was collected from a man in his late teens or twenties in good health. The chain carries TRBV4-1 and TRBJ2-3; TRBD2 aligns across 8 bases. Here the CDR3 reads CASSQASGGLTDTQYF. CDR3 nucleotides: TGCGCCAGCAGCCAAGCATCGGGAGGGCTCACAGATACGCAGTATTTT.